This T cell receptor beta chain was identified in a study of blood T cells in healthy people across ages. Every donor contributed about 10 milliliters of peripheral blood by blood draw. Using a J-beta primer mix together with a sample-barcoded 5' primer, a second PCR was run for roughly 7 to 12 cycles. Carrying 12 random nucleotides, a template-switch adaptor labeled each individual cDNA molecule. One entry per CDR3 protein results from TCRdb running MiXCR on the 5' RACE reads. The repertoire includes about 750,000 distinct CDR3 sequences, around half of them detected once, and about 38% sits in the top ten. The CDR3 consists of 15 residues. Germline assignment: CDR1 PRHDT and CDR2 FYEKMQ (reference sequence). J was trimmed by 5 bases and V by 3 bases; bases with no gene match: 6.

The sequencing sample was made of blood. This chain connects TRBV13 to TRBJ2-1; 8 nucleotides agree with TRBD2. This receptor was identified in a man aged 80 or over in good health. The CDR3 reads CASSFRVAGNNEQFF. The DNA for the CDR3 is TGTGCCAGCAGCTTCAGGGTAGCGGGAAACAATGAGCAGTTCTTC.